Shown below are 11 T cell receptor beta chains from a single sample sequenced in a study of cytomegalovirus exposure and HLA in healthy donors. PCR was performed using 60 Vbeta and 13 Jbeta primers. Assay used: immunoSEQ multiplex PCR; TCRdb lists only in-frame clones, some missing. The top ten hold around 8.3% of the sample, which has 240,000 or so clones, 81% seen once. Source material: PBMCs. Receptor source: a woman aged 55-69 years in good health and CMV-seropositive.

V and J are TRBV5-1 and TRBJ2-1; the D is unclear. The germline CDR1 and CDR2 sequences are SGHRS and YFSETQ. The germline V and J ends were trimmed by 0 bases and 3 bases, with 4 bases remaining between them. CDR3 length: 13 amino acids. The CDR3 region is CASSLGNYNEQFF. CDR3 nucleotide sequence: TGCGCCAGCAGCTTGGGTAACTACAATGAGCAGTTCTTC.

This clone was counted only a few times. The chain links TRBV10-3 to TRBJ2-1, with TRBD1 identical over 10 bases. CDR3 length: 14 residues. Germline values: CDR1 ENHRY, CDR2 SYGVKD. The V segment lost 5 bases and the J segment 7 bases; nucleotides outside the gene matches: 5. The CDR3 loop is CAISSGTGDNEQFF. The CDR3 bases are TGTGCCATCAGTTCCGGGACAGGGGATAATGAGCAGTTCTTC.

The chain employs TRBV27 and TRBJ1-1, with no clear D. Per germline, CDR1 MNHEY and CDR2 SMNVEV (reference sequence). Between the trimmed V and J ends, which lost 1 base and 7 bases, there was a span of 10 bases. CDR3 length: 13 amino acids. The CDR3 DNA reads as TGTGCCAGCAGTTTATGGCCACCTCTTGAAGCTTTCTTT. Its translation: CASSLWPPLEAFF.

CDR3 nucleotide sequence: TGTGCCAGCAGTTTCCACGGGAGTCCAGATACGCAGTATTTT. Residues: CASSFHGSPDTQYF. The rearrangement joins TRBV28 to TRBJ2-3, with D possibly matching TRBD2 (6 bases). This CDR3 comprises 14 residues. The V end was cut by 3 bases, the J end by 4 bases, with 11 bases between. Germline CDR1 reads MDHEN; CDR2 reads SYDVKM.

V is TRBV5-1 and J is TRBJ1-1; D remains ambiguous. V was clipped by 4 bases and J by 0 bases, with 16 bases between them. CDR1 SGHRS and CDR2 YFSETQ come from the germline V gene. The CDR3 covers 16 residues. CDR3 protein: CASSPLLDTLNTEAFF. The CDR3 DNA reads as TGCGCCAGCAGCCCTCTCCTAGATACCCTGAACACTGAAGCTTTCTTT.

CDR3 amino acids: CASGLVPGGNQPQHF. CDR3 sequence (DNA): TGTGCTAGTGGTTTGGTACCAGGGGGCAATCAGCCCCAGCATTTT. The chain combines TRBV12-5 with TRBJ1-5; possibly TRBD1 for D (6 bases). CDR1 is LGHNT, CDR2 FRNRAP, per germline. This CDR3 contains 15 residues. Between the trimmed V and J ends, which lost 0 bases and 2 bases, there was a span of 8 bases.

This sequence joins TRBV5-1 and TRBJ2-3; D gene unclear. CDR1 is SGHRS and CDR2 is YFSETQ in the germline V gene. V lost 4 bases to trimming and J lost 2 bases, with 20 bases between them. The CDR3 spans 17 residues. In nucleotides, the CDR3 is TGCGCCAGCAGCCCCTCAGGAACTCTCCCCTACACAGATACGCAGTATTTT. Its protein product is CASSPSGTLPYTDTQYF.

This chain links TRBV28 with TRBJ1-2; D gene ambiguous. Germline CDR1 is MDHEN and CDR2 is SYDVKM. Trimming removed 6 bases at V and 0 bases at J, with 14 bases between. The CDR3 is 15 residues long. Here the CDR3 reads CASRPNRLANYGYTF. In nucleotides, the CDR3 is TGTGCCAGCAGGCCCAATCGATTAGCTAACTATGGCTACACCTTC.

As for this clone: Other DNA variants within this sample encode the same CDR3. V gene TRBV9 combines with J gene TRBJ1-1; perhaps TRBD1 as D (6 bases). V dropped 0 bases and J dropped 1 base, with 7 bases sitting between them. In germline, CDR1 is SGDLS, CDR2 YYNGEE. The CDR3 is 14 amino acids. The CDR3 sequence: CASSVGTANTEAFF. The CDR3 DNA sequence: TGTGCCAGCAGCGTAGGGACAGCGAACACTGAAGCTTTCTTT.

This clone was seen just once. The chain joins TRBV7-3 to TRBJ1-1; weak D call: TRBD1 (6 bases). This CDR3 is built from 13 residues. Germline CDR1 is SGHTA and CDR2 is FQGTGA. V was pared by 5 bases and J by 5 bases, with 12 bases between. Written as DNA, the CDR3 is TGTGCCAGCAGCCGGGACACGGGAACTGAAGCTTTCTTT. Protein product: CASSRDTGTEAFF.

The J gene is TRBJ2-1, the V gene TRBV5-5; 11 bases fit TRBD1. CDR1 is SGHKS and CDR2 is YYEKEE in the germline V gene (reference sequence). The length of the CDR3 is 14 residues. The ends lost 0 bases at V and 9 bases at J; junction bases unmatched: 2. This CDR3 reads CASSLGTGGSEQFF. CDR3 nucleotide sequence: TGTGCCAGCAGCTTGGGGACAGGGGGCAGTGAGCAGTTCTTC.